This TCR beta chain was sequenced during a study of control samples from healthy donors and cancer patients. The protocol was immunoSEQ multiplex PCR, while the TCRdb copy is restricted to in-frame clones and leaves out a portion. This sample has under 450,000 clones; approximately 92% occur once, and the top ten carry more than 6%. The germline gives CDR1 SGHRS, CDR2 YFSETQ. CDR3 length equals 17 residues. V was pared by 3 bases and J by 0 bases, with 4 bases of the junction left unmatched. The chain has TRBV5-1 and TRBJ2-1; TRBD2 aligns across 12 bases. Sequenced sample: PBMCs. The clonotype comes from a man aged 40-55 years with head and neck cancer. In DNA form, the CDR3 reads TGCGCCAGCAGCTGGACTAGCGGGGCCAGCTCCTACAATGAGCAGTTCTTC. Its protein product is CASSWTSGASSYNEQFF.